The 24 T cell receptor beta chains given below trace back to one sample, sequenced in a study of CD8 T cells in Susac syndrome. RNA in amounts of about 0.5 to 1 ug was reverse transcribed with random hexamers. MiXCR, applied by TCRdb to the immunoSEQ multiplex PCR reads, yields one record per CDR3 protein. The repertoire holds approximately 220,000 distinct CDR3 sequences, with approximately 90% as singletons. Sequenced: CD8+ T cells from PBMCs. Source of these receptors: a human donor with multiple sclerosis.

V usage is TRBV19 and J usage is TRBJ1-5; TRBD1 might be the D (5 bases). Germline-derived CDR1 and CDR2 are LNHDA and SQIVND (reference sequence). The CDR3 loop spans 15 amino acids. The V end was cut by 2 bases, the J end by 3 bases, with 11 bases between. CDR3 DNA sequence: TGTGCCAGTAGTATACTCAGGGCTTCCAATCAGCCCCAGCATTTT. It yields the protein CASSILRASNQPQHF.

This chain uses TRBV27 with TRBJ2-1, with a possible D match to TRBD2 (5 bases). V was clipped by 3 bases and J by 3 bases, with 9 bases between them. This CDR3 has 14 residues. CDR1 and CDR2 (germline): MNHEY, SMNVEV (reference sequence). This CDR3 reads CASSFEGNYNEQFF. The CDR3 region has the DNA TGTGCCAGCAGTTTCGAGGGCAACTACAATGAGCAGTTCTTC.

This sequence joins TRBV3-1 and TRBJ2-2; no clear D gene. Looked up from germline, CDR1 is LGHDT and CDR2 is YNNKEL (reference sequence). V lost 4 bases and J lost 3, with 9 bases in between. This CDR3 is 14 amino acids long. CDR3 region: CASSLFYDTGELFF. The CDR3 nucleotides are TGTGCCAGCAGCCTTTTCTACGACACCGGGGAGCTGTTTTTT.

The chain recombines TRBV7-3 with TRBJ2-7; no definite D call. Germline loops: CDR1 SGHTA, CDR2 FQGTGA. Trimming shortened V by 2 bases and J by 3 bases, and 8 bases separated the two germline ends. The CDR3 totals 13 residues. CDR3 residues: CASSLSVFYEQYF. The CDR3 DNA reads TGTGCCAGCAGCTTATCCGTATTCTACGAGCAGTACTTC.

The V call is TRBV9, the J call TRBJ1-5; D might be TRBD1 (5 bases). The germline V and J ends were trimmed by 7 bases and 5 bases, with 10 bases remaining between them. Germline V gene lookup returns CDR1 SGDLS and CDR2 YYNGEE. The CDR3 extends over 12 amino acids. The CDR3 DNA reads as TGTGCCAGCGGGGGAACTGATCAGCCCCAGCATTTT. It translates to CASGGTDQPQHF.

The genes are TRBV4-1 and TRBJ2-5, with 10 bases that match TRBD2. CDR1 MGHRA and CDR2 YSYEKL come from the germline V gene. J gave up 2 bases and V 6 bases, and 6 bases lay outside the gene matches. This CDR3 contains 15 residues. DNA of the CDR3: TGCGCCAGCAGTACCTTAGCGGGGGGACAAGAGACCCAGTACTTC. This encodes CASSTLAGGQETQYF.

This rearrangement joins TRBV4-1 to TRBJ2-2; D gene uncertain. With 0 bases removed from V and 0 bases from J, the gap between germline ends came to 8 bases. The CDR3 has 16 residues. Germline V gene data show CDR1 as MGHRA and CDR2 as YSYEKL. CDR3 in DNA: TGCGCCAGCAGCCAAGAGGCAGAAGCGAACACCGGGGAGCTGTTTTTT. Translating it yields CASSQEAEANTGELFF.

V and J are TRBV4-1 and TRBJ2-7; D gene unclear. CDR1 MGHRA and CDR2 YSYEKL come from the germline V gene. Trimming cost V 4 bases and J 7 bases, with 14 bases left between them. The CDR3 has 13 residues. CDR3 sequence reads: CASSLWWGGEQYF. CDR3 nucleotide sequence: TGCGCCAGCAGCCTCTGGTGGGGTGGGGAGCAGTACTTC.

CDR3 nucleotides: TGTGCCAGCAGTCCACGCCGCCAGGGCAGGACTGCCCCTTCGCGGAATGAGCAGTTCTTC. It is translated as CASSPRRQGRTAPSRNEQFF. This chain connects TRBV6-2 or TRBV6-3 to TRBJ2-1; TRBD1 or TRBD2 may be the D gene (5 bases each). Trimming took 5 bases from V and 7 from J, leaving 33 bases between them. CDR3 length equals 20 residues. The germline CDR1 and CDR2 sequences are MNHEY and SVGEGT.

The chain employs TRBV11-2 and TRBJ2-7; D unresolved. CDR3 length equals 14 residues. From germline, CDR1 is SGHAT and CDR2 FQNNGV. Between the trimmed V and J ends, which lost 4 bases and 0 bases, there was a span of 10 bases. CDR3 nucleotide sequence: TGTGCCAGCAGCTGGGGTCTGAGCTCCTACGAGCAGTACTTC. This translates into CASSWGLSSYEQYF.

The chain carries TRBV4-2 and TRBJ2-5; D is possibly TRBD2 (6 bases). CDR3 size: 14 residues. Looked up from germline, CDR1 is LGHNA and CDR2 is YNFKEQ. Trimming cost V 5 bases and J 4 bases, with 14 bases left between them. The CDR3 loop reads CASSNRGGRETQYF. The CDR3 DNA is TGTGCCAGCAGCAACAGAGGAGGGAGAGAGACCCAGTACTTC.

The chain recombines TRBV20-1 with TRBJ1-5; D remains unclear. The CDR3 consists of 13 residues. Germline V gives CDR1 DFQATT, CDR2 SNEGSKA (reference sequence). V was trimmed by 3 bases and J by 6 bases, leaving 12 bases between them. The CDR3 sequence is CSASGGLTQPQHF. CDR3 in DNA: TGCAGTGCTAGTGGTGGGCTCACTCAGCCCCAGCATTTT.

The CDR3 nucleotides read TGTGCCAGCTTAGCGGATAATGAGCAGTTCTTC. It is translated as CASLADNEQFF. V usage is TRBV11-3 and J usage is TRBJ2-1; a possible D gene is TRBD2 (6 bases). The CDR3 has 11 residues. Trimming took off 8 bases at V and 7 bases at J, with 9 bases between the two ends. Looked up from germline, CDR1 is SGHNT and CDR2 is YENEEA.

The J gene is TRBJ1-2, the V gene TRBV12-5; TRBD1 aligns across 7 bases. Germline CDR1 LGHNT, CDR2 FRNRAP. V shed 1 base, J shed 4 bases, and the junction held 6 bases outside the gene matches. The CDR3 length is 15 residues. CDR3 DNA sequence: TGTGCTAGTGGTTTGGGGGGACAGCCTATCTATGGCTACACCTTC. Translated: CASGLGGQPIYGYTF. The full variable domain, its missing parts supplied by reference TRBV12-5 and TRBJ1-2, is DARVTQTPRHKVTEMGQEVTMRCQPILGHNTVFWYRQTMMQGLELLAYFRNRAPLDDSGMPKDRFSAEMPDATLATLKIQPSEPRDSAVYFCASGLGGQPIYGYTFGSGTRLTVV.

J is TRBJ2-1 and V is TRBV5-8; D is uncertain. Between the trimmed V and J ends, which lost 0 bases and 9 bases, there was a span of 7 bases. The germline CDR1 and CDR2 sequences are SGHTS and YDEGEE. This CDR3 region has 12 residues. The CDR3 DNA follows: TGTGCCAGCAGCTTGGTTGCGGTTGAGCAGTTCTTC. Its protein product is CASSLVAVEQFF.

The chain combines TRBV6-5 with TRBJ2-2; D is possibly TRBD2 (6 bases). Germline V lookup: CDR1 MNHEY, CDR2 SVGAGI. This CDR3 spans 15 amino acids. With 2 bases removed from V and 4 bases from J, the gap between germline ends came to 11 bases. The CDR3 DNA reads as TGTGCCAGCAGTTACCAGGCGGAGGGCACCGGGGAGCTGTTTTTT. This codes for CASSYQAEGTGELFF.

The rearrangement uses TRBV20-1 and TRBJ2-1; D could derive from TRBD1 or TRBD2 (5 bases each). The germline V gene has CDR1 DFQATT and CDR2 SNEGSKA (reference sequence). CDR3 size: 14 residues. V was clipped by 0 bases and J by 2 bases, with 8 bases between them. The CDR3 sequence is CSARDKGPYNEQFF. The CDR3 DNA follows: TGCAGTGCTAGAGATAAGGGACCCTACAATGAGCAGTTCTTC.

The rearrangement uses TRBV30 and TRBJ2-1; 11 positions agree with TRBD2. Trimming cost V 5 bases and J 4 bases; bases outside gene matches: 4. Germline lookup yields CDR1 GTSNPN and CDR2 SVGIG (reference sequence). This CDR3 region has 14 residues. CDR3 sequence: CAWGGTSGYNEQFF. As DNA, the CDR3 is TGTGCCTGGGGAGGGACTAGCGGTTACAATGAGCAGTTCTTC.

The chain links TRBV2 to TRBJ1-1; 10 nucleotides line up with TRBD1. This CDR3 is built from 17 residues. Germline V gene lookup returns CDR1 SNHLY and CDR2 FYNNEI. V shed 2 bases and J 5 bases; nucleotides not matched to a gene: 11. Here the CDR3 reads CASSEYGTGDQVTEAFF. In DNA form, the CDR3 reads TGTGCCAGCAGTGAATACGGGACAGGGGATCAGGTGACTGAAGCTTTCTTT.

The chain couples TRBV7-9 to TRBJ2-1; D gene uncertain. Trimming pared 4 bases from V and 0 bases from J, leaving 13 bases between. The CDR3 spans 16 residues. Germline CDR1 reads SEHNR; CDR2 reads FQNEAQ (reference sequence). The CDR3 protein is CASSSKGSTSYNEQFF. In DNA form, the CDR3 reads TGTGCCAGCAGCTCTAAAGGATCTACCTCCTACAATGAGCAGTTCTTC.

The genes are TRBV7-6 and TRBJ1-4; the match to TRBD1 covers 8 bases. Germline V CDR1 and CDR2: SGHVS, FNYEAQ. The V gene end was trimmed by 4 bases and the J gene end by 10 bases; junction bases not matched to a gene: 5. CDR3 size: 13 residues. In DNA, the CDR3 is TGTGCCAGCAGCTCCGGACAGGGTGGAAAACTGTTTTTT. This encodes CASSSGQGGKLFF. The entire variable domain, with the rest obtained from reference TRBV7-6 and TRBJ1-4, is as follows: GAGVSQSPRYKVTKRGQDVALRCDPISGHVSLYWYRQALGQGPEFLTYFNYEAQQDKSGLPNDRFSAERPEGSISTLTIQRTEQRDSAMYRCASSSGQGGKLFFGSGTQLSVL.

The chain joins TRBV4-3 to TRBJ2-2; TRBD2 aligns across 8 bases. From germline, CDR1 is LGHNA and CDR2 YSLEER. Losses at the gene ends were 2 bases for V and 4 bases for J; bases not matched to a gene: 12. The CDR3 contains 18 residues. The CDR3 loop reads CASSQSSSGGRRTGELFF. CDR3 sequence (DNA): TGCGCCAGCAGCCAATCCTCTAGCGGCGGGAGGCGCACCGGGGAGCTGTTTTTT.

This chain links TRBV7-9 with TRBJ2-5, with 9 bases lining up with TRBD2. Germline values: CDR1 SEHNR, CDR2 FQNEAQ (reference sequence). CDR3 length: 17 amino acids. J lost 5 bases, V lost 1 base, and 11 bases had no gene match. The CDR3 sequence: CASSLDGGTSSMETQYF. The CDR3 nucleotides are TGTGCCAGCAGCTTAGATGGAGGGACTAGCTCAATGGAGACCCAGTACTTC.

The rearrangement links TRBV7-8 to TRBJ2-1; 7 nucleotides match TRBD1. CDR1 is SGHVS and CDR2 is FQNEAQ in the germline V gene. Trimming took 5 bases from V and 3 from J; bases not matched to a gene: 7. The CDR3 spans 15 residues. CDR3 region: CASSPRGMGYNEQFF. CDR3 sequence (DNA): TGTGCCAGCAGCCCCAGGGGGATGGGCTACAATGAGCAGTTCTTC.